This T cell receptor beta chain originates from a study of T cell responses to AZD1222 COVID-19 vaccine. Germline CDR1 MDHEN, CDR2 SYDVKM. The V segment lost 6 bases and the J segment 8 bases; nucleotides outside the gene matches: 10. This CDR3 contains 15 residues. General study points: Sampled repertoires all dated from after the peak T cell response. It was only five to seven AZD1222 recipients who were seropositive at baseline. Spike was spanned by vaccine-associated CD4 TCRs, with dominance at 160-218 and 743-854. White British ancestry dominated among donors, who included more females, and clonal diversity was possibly underestimated.

Note on this clone: What it binds is unknown.

The method was immunoSEQ multiplex PCR; TCRdb's version includes in-frame clones alone and lacks a portion of them. This repertoire shows roughly 120,000 clones, more than 85% found once; its top ten account for 2.5% to 3.5%. The sequence derives from an adult in good health. This chain uses TRBV28 with TRBJ2-1; TRBD2 agrees at 10 bases. Sequenced material: peripheral blood, taken on day 0 of AZD1222 vaccination. The CDR3 DNA is TGTGCCAGCAGGGCTACGGGACTAGCGTGGTATGAGCAGTTCTTC. This codes for CASRATGLAWYEQFF.